A single sample gave rise to the 29 T cell receptor beta chains below, sequenced in a study of cytomegalovirus exposure and HLA in healthy donors. The PCR made use of 60 Vbeta and 13 Jbeta primers. TCRdb's table, derived via immunoSEQ multiplex PCR, lists solely in-frame clones and lacks some. The data show 150,000 to 200,000 clones, 81% seen once. Material: PBMCs. Receptor source: a man aged 35 to 55 in good health and CMV-seropositive.

V usage is TRBV10-2 and J usage is TRBJ2-5; 11 nucleotides match TRBD2. The CDR3 is 18 residues long. Germline V lookup: CDR1 WSHSY, CDR2 SAAADI. With V trimmed by 2 bases and J by 0 bases, 8 bases remained unmatched. The CDR3 here is CASSEGLAGGLYQETQYF. In DNA, the CDR3 is TGCGCCAGCAGTGAGGGGTTAGCGGGGGGGTTGTACCAAGAGACCCAGTACTTC.

The chain carries TRBV2 and TRBJ1-2; possible D gene TRBD1, 6 bases. CDR3 length: 14 residues. Trimming removed 8 bases at V and 12 bases at J, with 25 bases between. From germline, CDR1 is SNHLY and CDR2 FYNNEI. CDR3 DNA sequence: TGTGCCAGCCAGAAAACAGGGTTGGGTAGCCCGGACACCTTC. The encoded protein is CASQKTGLGSPDTF.

The chain recombines TRBV6-1 with TRBJ2-7; 8 bases are shared with TRBD2. Germline trimming cut 6 bases from V and 1 base from J; bases unmatched to any gene: 5. The CDR3 contains 14 residues. Germline lookup yields CDR1 MNHNS and CDR2 SASEGT. The CDR3 region is CASRARLASYEQYF. CDR3 nucleotide sequence: TGTGCCAGCAGAGCGAGACTAGCGTCCTACGAGCAGTACTTC.

The chain uses TRBV10-3 and TRBJ2-5; possible D gene TRBD2, 5 bases. In germline, CDR1 is ENHRY, CDR2 SYGVKD. The CDR3 contains 12 residues. The germline V and J ends were trimmed by 2 bases and 5 bases, with 6 bases remaining between them. The chain's CDR3 is CAISELAETQYF. In DNA form, the CDR3 reads TGTGCCATCAGTGAGCTAGCTGAGACCCAGTACTTC.

This clone was detected only once. The DNA of the CDR3 is TGTGCCAGCAGCTATAGGACTAGCGGGGTGACCACCGGGGAGCTGTTTTTT. Amino acids: CASSYRTSGVTTGELFF. V is TRBV5-4 and J is TRBJ2-2, with TRBD2 matching over 12 bases. The CDR3 has 17 amino acids. V dropped 3 bases and J dropped 4; count of bases not matched to a gene: 7. The germline V gene encodes CDR1 SGHNT and CDR2 YYREEE (reference sequence).

The chain carries TRBV7-9 and TRBJ2-1; tentatively, D is TRBD1 (6 bases). V dropped 2 bases and J dropped 5 bases, with 13 bases sitting between them. This CDR3 comprises 15 residues. The germline V gene encodes CDR1 SEHNR and CDR2 FQNEAQ (reference sequence). The CDR3 DNA follows: TGTGCCAGCAGCTTACTTGGGACATCCCACAATGAGCAGTTCTTC. This encodes CASSLLGTSHNEQFF.

This clone appeared many times. The gene calls are TRBV15 and TRBJ2-1, with D perhaps matching TRBD1 (6 bases). Trimming stripped 0 bases from V and 2 bases from J, with 14 bases between. The CDR3 runs 17 residues. Germline CDR1 LNHNV, CDR2 YYDKDF (reference sequence). CDR3 DNA: TGTGCCACCAGCAGAGATGGGACATTACGAACCTACAATGAGCAGTTCTTC. Encoded protein: CATSRDGTLRTYNEQFF.

This chain uses TRBV30 with TRBJ2-3; TRBD2 matches 9 bases. The V segment lost 0 bases and the J segment 3 bases; nucleotides outside the gene matches: 1. Germline lookup yields CDR1 GTSNPN and CDR2 SVGIG (reference sequence). This CDR3 region has 14 residues. The CDR3: CAWSVAGGTDTQYF. The CDR3 coding sequence is TGTGCCTGGAGTGTAGCGGGAGGAACAGATACGCAGTATTTT.

V is TRBV27 and J is TRBJ2-7, with 8 positions matching TRBD1. The CDR3 contains 13 residues. Germline lookup yields CDR1 MNHEY and CDR2 SMNVEV (reference sequence). The J segment lost 4 bases and the V segment lost 6 bases, leaving 5 bases of the junction unmatched. The CDR3 reads CASRQGAKYEQYF. DNA for the CDR3: TGTGCCAGCAGGCAGGGGGCGAAGTACGAGCAGTACTTC.

The chain couples TRBV7-9 to TRBJ2-5; 7 bases line up with TRBD2. V dropped 4 bases and J dropped 5; count of bases not matched to a gene: 16. Germline loops: CDR1 SEHNR, CDR2 FQNEAQ (reference sequence). The CDR3 runs to 17 residues. The CDR3 sequence: CASSSPPAAGVQETQYF. The CDR3, as DNA: TGTGCCAGCAGCTCCCCTCCTGCGGCGGGAGTCCAGGAGACCCAGTACTTC. The variable domain in full, with the rest retrieved from reference TRBV7-9 and TRBJ2-5, is DTGVSQNPRHKITKRGQNVTFRCDPISEHNRLYWYRQTLGQGPEFLTYFQNEAQLEKSRLLSDRFSAERPKGSFSTLEIQRTEQGDSAMYLCASSSPPAAGVQETQYFGPGTRLLVL.

The chain is built from TRBV10-3 and TRBJ1-2; D may be TRBD1 (5 bases). Germline V lookup: CDR1 ENHRY, CDR2 SYGVKD. With 2 bases removed from V and 7 bases from J, the gap between germline ends came to 11 bases. The CDR3 is made up of 13 amino acids. In DNA form, the CDR3 reads TGTGCCATCAGTGAGGCAGGGATGTCTGGCTACACCTTC. This gives the protein CAISEAGMSGYTF.

The chain joins TRBV28 to TRBJ2-7; 12 bases are shared with TRBD2. There are 20 residues in the CDR3. J lost 5 bases, V lost 4 bases, and 21 bases had no gene match. Germline V gene data show CDR1 as MDHEN and CDR2 as SYDVKM. The CDR3 protein is CASSSRTLRLAGVTPNEQYF. Here the CDR3 DNA reads TGTGCCAGCAGTTCCCGGACCCTTCGACTAGCGGGAGTCACCCCCAACGAGCAGTACTTC. Together with reference TRBV28 and TRBJ2-7, the CDR3 gives the full variable domain: DVKVTQSSRYLVKRTGEKVFLECVQDMDHENMFWYRQDPGLGLRLIYFSYDVKMKEKGDIPEGYSVSREKKERFSLILESASTNQTSMYLCASSSRTLRLAGVTPNEQYFGPGTRLTVT.

The V and J genes are TRBV5-1 and TRBJ2-2, with 11 bases lining up with TRBD2. Germline V CDR1 and CDR2: SGHRS, YFSETQ. V shed 4 bases, J shed 7 bases, and the junction held 18 bases outside the gene matches. This CDR3 has 19 residues. For the CDR3, the DNA is TGCGCCAGCAGCCACTCCCAGCTCGGTAGCGGGAGGGCCGGCGGGGAGCTGTTTTTT. Amino acids: CASSHSQLGSGRAGGELFF. Full variable domain (missing parts from reference TRBV5-1 and TRBJ2-2): KAGVTQTPRYLIKTRGQQVTLSCSPISGHRSVSWYQQTPGQGLQFLFEYFSETQRNKGNFPGRFSGRQFSNSRSEMNVSTLELGDSALYLCASSHSQLGSGRAGGELFFGEGSRLTVL.

In this sample, this clone turned up once. The V and J genes are TRBV11-2 and TRBJ2-7; 8 bases match TRBD1. CDR3 size: 12 residues. Per the germline V gene, CDR1 is SGHAT and CDR2 is FQNNGV. J lost 7 bases, V lost 3 bases, and 2 bases had no gene match. CDR3 coding DNA: TGTGCCAGCAGCTTCGACAGGGGAGAGCAGTACTTC. It specifies CASSFDRGEQYF. The whole variable domain, filled in from reference TRBV11-2 and TRBJ2-7, reads EAGVAQSPRYKIIEKRQSVAFWCNPISGHATLYWYQQILGQGPKLLIQFQNNGVVDDSQLPKDRFSAERLKGVDSTLKIQPAKLEDSAVYLCASSFDRGEQYFGPGTRLTVT.

This chain uses TRBV28 with TRBJ1-2, with D perhaps matching TRBD1 (5 bases). CDR3 length: 16 residues. Germline CDR1 and CDR2: MDHEN and SYDVKM. Trimming took 4 bases from V and 2 from J, leaving 17 bases between them. The CDR3 sequence is CASSSPGGGPNYGYTF. For the CDR3, the DNA is TGTGCCAGCAGTTCACCCGGGGGAGGGCCCAACTATGGCTACACCTTC.

This clone appeared a single time. The chain carries TRBV28 and TRBJ2-7, with 9 bases matching TRBD2. This CDR3 is built from 15 residues. The germline CDR1 and CDR2 sequences are MDHEN and SYDVKM. J gave up 3 bases and V 6 bases, and 9 bases lay outside the gene matches. For the CDR3, the DNA is TGTGCCAGCAGGACGACTAGCGGCAATATCTACGAGCAGTACTTC. This encodes CASRTTSGNIYEQYF. Based on the CDR3 plus reference TRBV28 and TRBJ2-7, the full variable domain is DVKVTQSSRYLVKRTGEKVFLECVQDMDHENMFWYRQDPGLGLRLIYFSYDVKMKEKGDIPEGYSVSREKKERFSLILESASTNQTSMYLCASRTTSGNIYEQYFGPGTRLTVT.

The chain has TRBV5-1 and TRBJ2-5; 8 nucleotides agree with TRBD1. The junction had 3 bases not matched to a gene; V was cut back by 4 bases and J by 1 base. The germline V gene encodes CDR1 SGHRS and CDR2 YFSETQ. The CDR3 is made up of 14 amino acids. CDR3: CASSPGQGQETQYF. For the CDR3, the DNA is TGCGCCAGCAGCCCTGGACAGGGCCAAGAGACCCAGTACTTC.

This sequence joins TRBV27 and TRBJ1-1; 7 bases are shared with TRBD1. With 3 bases clipped from V and 3 bases from J, the junction kept 4 bases outside the gene matches. This CDR3 contains 14 residues. Germline V gene sequence: CDR1 MNHEY, CDR2 SMNVEV (reference sequence). The CDR3 DNA reads TGTGCCAGCAGTTTGTGGGGACAGCACACTGAAGCTTTCTTT. It yields the protein CASSLWGQHTEAFF.

The chain combines TRBV18 with TRBJ1-6; the D gene is possibly TRBD1 (6 bases). The CDR3 runs 15 residues. CDR1 is KGHSH, CDR2 LQKENI, per germline. The V and J ends lost 2 bases and 7 bases respectively, with 12 bases between them. CDR3 nucleotide sequence: TGTGCCAGCTCACCAGGGAGGGGGATGAATTCACCCCTCCACTTT. This translates into CASSPGRGMNSPLHF.

This rearrangement joins TRBV10-3 to TRBJ2-7, with TRBD2 identical over 10 bases. The CDR3 loop spans 16 amino acids. The V and J ends lost 4 bases and 7 bases, in that order; junction bases with no gene match: 13. Germline values: CDR1 ENHRY, CDR2 SYGVKD. The CDR3, as DNA: TGTGCCATCAGTGCGCCGAGGCTAGCGGGAGTGTGGGAGCAGTACTTC. Translating it yields CAISAPRLAGVWEQYF.

V usage is TRBV7-2 and J usage is TRBJ1-5; D is uncertain. This CDR3 has 14 residues. Germline lookup yields CDR1 SGHTA and CDR2 FQGNSA. With 5 bases removed from V and 7 bases from J, the gap between germline ends came to 15 bases. CDR3 nucleotide sequence: TGTGCCAGCAGCCCTGTGGGCGCGGGCCAGCCCCAGCATTTT. Translated: CASSPVGAGQPQHF.

The J gene is TRBJ2-3, the V gene TRBV2, with 15 bases aligning to TRBD2. CDR1 and CDR2 (germline): SNHLY, FYNNEI. The CDR3 has 16 residues. Losses at the gene ends were 8 bases for V and 4 bases for J; bases not matched to a gene: 7. The CDR3 coding sequence is TGTGCCAGCGACGGGACTAGCGGGGGGAGGGCAGATACGCAGTATTTT. Its translation is CASDGTSGGRADTQYF.

The gene calls are TRBV11-2 and TRBJ1-1; D may be TRBD1 (5 bases). The CDR3 is 14 amino acids. In germline, CDR1 is SGHAT, CDR2 FQNNGV. Between the trimmed V and J ends, which lost 4 bases and 1 base, there was a span of 10 bases. CDR3 residues: CASSSQGRNTEAFF. CDR3 nucleotides: TGTGCCAGCAGCTCCCAGGGTCGGAACACTGAAGCTTTCTTT.

This clone was observed a handful of times. One junction end does not reproduce the germline sequence, and a read error may be involved. V and J are TRBV7-9 and TRBJ2-3; D remains unclear. This CDR3 is 12 amino acids long. Germline CDR1 and CDR2: SEHNR and FQNEAQ (reference sequence). For the CDR3, the DNA is TGTTCCAGCAGCCCACGTAGAGATACGCAGTATTTT. Translated, it gives CSSSPRRDTQYF.

V is TRBV19 and J is TRBJ1-2, with D possibly being TRBD1 (5 bases). The CDR3 is 13 amino acids. Germline V gene data show CDR1 as LNHDA and CDR2 as SQIVND (reference sequence). Trimming pared 3 bases from V and 5 bases from J, leaving 10 bases between. DNA of the CDR3: TGTGCCAGTAGTATGGCAGGGAGGTATGGCTACACCTTC. Amino acids: CASSMAGRYGYTF. The full variable domain, completed using reference TRBV19 and TRBJ1-2, is DGGITQSPKYLFRKEGQNVTLSCEQNLNHDAMYWYRQDPGQGLRLIYYSQIVNDFQKGDIAEGYSVSREKKESFPLTVTSAQKNPTAFYLCASSMAGRYGYTFGSGTRLTVV.

The genes are TRBV6-1 and TRBJ2-6; no clear D gene. The length of the CDR3 is 13 residues. Per the germline V gene, CDR1 is MNHNS and CDR2 is SASEGT. V shed 6 bases and J shed 1 base, with 4 bases lying between them. The CDR3 is CASRSSGANVLTF. The CDR3 DNA reads as TGTGCCAGCAGGAGTTCTGGGGCCAACGTCCTGACTTTC.

V usage is TRBV19 and J usage is TRBJ1-1; D might be TRBD1 (5 bases). Germline assignment: CDR1 LNHDA and CDR2 SQIVND (reference sequence). CDR3 length equals 14 residues. The V and J ends lost 3 bases and 5 bases respectively, with 13 bases between them. The CDR3 loop reads CASSIGTLGTEAFF. Written as DNA, the CDR3 is TGTGCCAGTAGTATCGGGACTCTGGGGACTGAAGCTTTCTTT.

V usage is TRBV2 and J usage is TRBJ2-5; 9 nucleotides agree with TRBD2. Germline-derived CDR1 and CDR2 are SNHLY and FYNNEI. The CDR3 is made up of 15 amino acids. Trimming cost V 4 bases and J 3 bases; bases outside gene matches: 6. For the CDR3, the DNA is TGTGCCAGCAGTGGTTTAGGACTAGCGAAAGAGACCCAGTACTTC. This gives the protein CASSGLGLAKETQYF.

This clone showed up just a few times. The J gene is TRBJ1-5, the V gene TRBV5-8; D might be TRBD1 (5 bases). This CDR3 spans 18 amino acids. V lost 4 bases to trimming and J lost 0 bases, with 20 bases between them. Germline V lookup: CDR1 SGHTS, CDR2 YDEGEE. For the CDR3, the DNA is TGTGCCAGCAGCCCAATGGGGGAGGTGGGAGTTAGCAATCAGCCCCAGCATTTT. It codes for CASSPMGEVGVSNQPQHF.